This TCR beta chain was sequenced for a study of cytomegalovirus exposure and HLA in healthy donors. Study-level points and caveats: When analyzed later, a missense DCLRE1C variant was found to be linked to TCR beta V- and J-gene trimming. Follow-up analysis found HLA locus-dependent TCR association rates, highest for DRB1 and lowest for HLA-C.

In nominal health when sampled, donors likely had unrecorded immune exposures nonetheless. Primers included in the PCR were 60 Vbeta and 13 Jbeta primers. The assay was immunoSEQ multiplex PCR, and TCRdb's table has in-frame clones only and misses some. Of some 190,000 clones in the sample, over 65% were seen once. The CDR3 runs 13 residues. Trimming cost V 6 bases and J 5 bases, with 13 bases left between them. Per the germline V gene, CDR1 is MNHNS and CDR2 is SASEGT. About this clone: Its specificity is unknown.

The clonotype comes from a man between 35 and 55 years old in good health and CMV-seropositive. The chain joins TRBV6-1 to TRBJ2-5, with D perhaps TRBD2 (7 bases). The sequencing input was PBMCs. The DNA for the CDR3 is TGTGCCAGCAGCCCCGGCGGGGGCGAGACCCAGTACTTC. It codes for CASSPGGGETQYF.